Listed below are T cell receptor beta chains from one sample, sequenced in a study of blood T cells in healthy people across ages. MiXCR, run by TCRdb on the 5' RACE reads, gives a single entry per CDR3 protein. There are approximately 940,000 distinct CDR3 sequences in the sample; roughly 43% occur only once, and 13% lies in the top ten. Sequencing input: blood. The receptors derive from a man aged 25-45 years in good health. CDR3s include the opening cysteine and the closing phenylalanine or tryptophan. The order of the fields is J gene, V gene, CDR3 protein.

j_gene: TRBJ2-5
v_gene: TRBV5-1
CDR3aa: CASRSQGGDIGETQYF

j_gene: TRBJ2-2
v_gene: TRBV29-1
CDR3aa: CSVRRNTGELFF

j_gene: TRBJ2-1
v_gene: TRBV3-1
CDR3aa: CASSQVSGSNYNEQFF

j_gene: TRBJ2-1
v_gene: TRBV20-1
CDR3aa: CSARVQANSYNEQFF

j_gene: TRBJ1-2
v_gene: TRBV6-6
CDR3aa: CASTPTGARDYGYTF

j_gene: TRBJ2-1
v_gene: TRBV6-5
CDR3aa: CASSRIQGRQFF

j_gene: TRBJ2-2
v_gene: TRBV29-1
CDR3aa: CSAASGGVNTGELFF

j_gene: TRBJ1-2
v_gene: TRBV3-1
CDR3aa: CASSQARGRSYGYTF

j_gene: TRBJ1-2
v_gene: TRBV25-1
CDR3aa: CASSGTGYYGYTF

j_gene: TRBJ2-3
v_gene: TRBV20-1
CDR3aa: CSVPDRGPTDTQYF

j_gene: TRBJ1-2
v_gene: TRBV10-3
CDR3aa: CAISEAGQYIGYTF

j_gene: TRBJ2-3
v_gene: TRBV11-2
CDR3aa: CASSLVGLATDTQYF

j_gene: TRBJ2-7
v_gene: TRBV2
CDR3aa: CASSGFGGGDSYEQYF

j_gene: .
v_gene: TRBV20-1
CDR3aa: CSARPNDRGEQYF

j_gene: TRBJ2-3
v_gene: TRBV12-3/TRBV12-4
CDR3aa: CASSLTEADTQYF

j_gene: TRBJ2-7
v_gene: TRBV27
CDR3aa: CASSLSGTDTSYEQYF